A selection of T cell receptor beta chains follows, all from one sample in a study of blood T cell repertoires in COVID-19. This table comes from immunoSEQ multiplex PCR, and its TCRdb copy is limited to in-frame clones, with some not included. The repertoire holds around 200,000 clones, with around 80% as singletons. The sequenced material came from PBMCs or T cells enriched from blood (not recorded which). These receptors were obtained from a middle-aged woman with acute COVID-19. CDR3s include the opening cysteine and the closing phenylalanine or tryptophan. A D gene is named only where the DNA matches it firmly. The size of a clone is reported for some rows only, either as once, few or many, or as a class for expanded clones.

V: TRBV11-2
D: -
size: -
J: TRBJ2-1
DNA: TGTGCCAGCAGCCCCGACACTAGGAGCTCCTACAATGAGCAGTTCTTC
CDR3: CASSPDTRSSYNEQFF

V: TRBV18
D: -
size: -
J: TRBJ1-1
DNA: TGTGCCAGCTCACCACCCAACAGGAATGTGAACACTGAAGCTTTCTTT
CDR3: CASSPPNRNVNTEAFF

V: TRBV27
D: -
size: -
J: TRBJ1-2
DNA: TGTGCCAGCAGTTTATCAGAACAGGTTACTAACTATGGCTACACCTTC
CDR3: CASSLSEQVTNYGYTF

V: TRBV7-9
D: -
size: -
J: TRBJ1-6
DNA: TGTGCCAGCAGCTTATCGAGCTCCTATAATTCACCCCTCCACTTT
CDR3: CASSLSSSYNSPLHF

V: TRBV12-3/TRBV12-4
D: -
size: -
J: TRBJ1-5
DNA: TGTGCCAGCAGCCCGCTATATGAGCCCCAGCATTTT
CDR3: CASSPLYEPQHF

V: TRBV11-2
D: TRBD1
size: -
J: TRBJ1-2
DNA: TGTGCCAGCAGCAAAGGGACAGCTCGGGTGGGGGGCTACACCTTC
CDR3: CASSKGTARVGGYTF

V: TRBV6-2/TRBV6-3
D: -
size: -
J: TRBJ1-5
DNA: TGTGCCAGCAGTTATTCTACCTACCAGCAACCGGGTCAGCCCCAGCATTTT
CDR3: CASSYSTYQQPGQPQHF

V: TRBV18
D: -
size: once
J: TRBJ1-1
DNA: TGTGCCAGCTCACCCAAAGGAGGCGGACTGAACACTGAAGCTTTCTTT
CDR3: CASSPKGGGLNTEAFF

V: TRBV9
D: TRBD2
size: -
J: TRBJ2-2
DNA: TGTGCCAGCAGCGTCGACGCTAGCGGGAACGCCGGGGAGCTGTTTTTT
CDR3: CASSVDASGNAGELFF

V: TRBV18
D: -
size: -
J: TRBJ1-4
DNA: TGTGCCAGCTCACCCTCGGTATCGGCTAATGAAAAACTGTTTTTT
CDR3: CASSPSVSANEKLFF

V: TRBV7-6
D: -
size: -
J: TRBJ2-1
DNA: TGTGCCAGCAGCTTATTGGTGGGTGGAGCATCCCGATACAATGAGCAGTTCTTC
CDR3: CASSLLVGGASRYNEQFF

V: TRBV30
D: -
size: -
J: TRBJ1-2
DNA: TGTGCCTGGAGTGTACGACGGACAGACCACACCTTC
CDR3: CAWSVRRTDHTF

V: TRBV5-8
D: TRBD1
size: -
J: TRBJ2-1
DNA: TGTGCCAGCAGCTCCGACAGGGATTTTCACAATGAGCAGTTCTTC
CDR3: CASSSDRDFHNEQFF

V: TRBV3-1/TRBV3-2
D: -
size: -
J: TRBJ1-1
DNA: TGTGCCAGCAGCCAAGACAGGGTCACTGAAGCTTTCTTT
CDR3: CASSQDRVTEAFF

V: TRBV6-5
D: -
size: -
J: TRBJ1-1
DNA: TGTGCCAGCAGTTACCGGATACAGGGTGACACTGAAGCTTTCTTT
CDR3: CASSYRIQGDTEAFF

V: TRBV19
D: -
size: -
J: TRBJ2-1
DNA: TGTGCCAGTAGTATAGGTCAGTTATACAATGAGCAGTTCTTC
CDR3: CASSIGQLYNEQFF

V: TRBV10-3
D: -
size: -
J: TRBJ1-1
DNA: TGTGCCATCCAGCACAGGGAGAAGACTGAAGCTTTCTTT
CDR3: CAIQHREKTEAFF

V: TRBV2
D: -
size: -
J: TRBJ2-7
DNA: TGTGCCAGCTTGGGCAGGTTGACCTACGAGCAGTACTTC
CDR3: CASLGRLTYEQYF

V: TRBV5-4
D: -
size: -
J: TRBJ1-1
DNA: TGTGCCAGCAGCTCAGGACTCGGGAACACTGAAGCTTTCTTT
CDR3: CASSSGLGNTEAFF